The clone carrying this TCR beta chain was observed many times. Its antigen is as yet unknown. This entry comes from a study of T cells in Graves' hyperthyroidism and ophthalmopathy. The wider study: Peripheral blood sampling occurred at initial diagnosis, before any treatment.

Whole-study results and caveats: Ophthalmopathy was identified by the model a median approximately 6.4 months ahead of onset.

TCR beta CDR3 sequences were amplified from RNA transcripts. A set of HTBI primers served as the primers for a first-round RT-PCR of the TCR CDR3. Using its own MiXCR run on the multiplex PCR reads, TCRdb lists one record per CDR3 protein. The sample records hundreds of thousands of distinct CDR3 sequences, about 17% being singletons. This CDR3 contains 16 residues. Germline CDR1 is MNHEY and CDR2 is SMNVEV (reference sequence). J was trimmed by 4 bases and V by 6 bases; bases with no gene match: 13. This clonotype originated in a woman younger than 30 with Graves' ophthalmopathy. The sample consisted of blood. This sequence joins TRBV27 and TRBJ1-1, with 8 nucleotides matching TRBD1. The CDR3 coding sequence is TGTGCCAGCAGGGGAGGACAGGGCCCTTTACTCACTGAAGCTTTCTTT. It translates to CASRGGQGPLLTEAFF.